This TCR beta chain was retrieved from a study of CD8 T cells in ankylosing spondylitis. Germline CDR1 reads SEHNR; CDR2 reads FQNEAQ (reference sequence). V was pared by 6 bases and J by 5 bases, with 11 bases between. This CDR3 has 13 residues. TCRdb recomputed calls from the 5' RACE reads with MiXCR, one row per CDR3 protein. Of a few hundred thousand distinct CDR3 sequences detected, approximately 22% appear once; the ten largest clones hold approximately 14%. General study points: The clones that were linked to disease were reported to be significantly enriched in matched synovial fluid samples from ankylosing spondylitis patients.

This clonotype was detected only once. No antigen is known for it. The origin of this receptor is a male donor with ankylosing spondylitis or in good health (not recorded which). The chain carries TRBV7-9 and TRBJ2-1; D not certain. Sample: blood, either unsorted or a sorted T cell fraction (not recorded which). The CDR3, as DNA: TGTGCCAGCAGGTCTACAGCAGACAATGAGCAGTTCTTC. Protein sequence: CASRSTADNEQFF.